A selection of T cell receptor beta chains follows, all from one sample in a study of blood T cell repertoires in COVID-19. Clones were read by immunoSEQ multiplex PCR, and TCRdb kept only the in-frame ones, dropping some. Among a few hundred thousand clones listed, about 86% were seen once. Sequencing input: PBMCs or T cells enriched from blood (not recorded which). The receptors derive from a man aged 50-60 years who had recovered from COVID-19. The CDR3 runs from the conserved cysteine through the conserved F or W. Each record gives: J gene, V gene, D gene, clone size, CDR3 protein, CDR3 DNA. D genes are given only for firm matches. The size entry is marked missing in some rows and otherwise reads once, few, many or a size class.

J: TRBJ2-1; V: TRBV5-1; D: .; size: .; CDR3: CASSLDQRLYNEQFF; DNA: TGCGCCAGCAGCTTGGACCAGCGGTTATACAATGAGCAGTTCTTC
J: TRBJ1-6; V: TRBV2; D: .; size: .; CDR3: CASRDDLTGGNSPLHF; DNA: TGTGCCAGCAGGGACGATTTGACAGGCGGTAATTCACCCCTCCACTTT
J: TRBJ2-7; V: TRBV9; D: .; size: once; CDR3: CASSPPAVPGSFHYEQYF; DNA: TGTGCCAGCAGCCCACCCGCGGTCCCGGGAAGCTTTCACTACGAGCAGTACTTC
J: TRBJ2-5; V: TRBV24-1; D: .; size: .; CDR3: CATSDLPRERGSVLETQYF; DNA: TGTGCCACCAGTGATTTGCCGAGGGAACGGGGGTCAGTTTTGGAGACCCAGTACTTC
J: TRBJ2-5; V: TRBV11-2; D: TRBD2; size: .; CDR3: CASSPVLAGAETQYF; DNA: TGTGCCAGCAGCCCCGTACTAGCGGGCGCTGAGACCCAGTACTTC
J: TRBJ2-1; V: TRBV27; D: TRBD1; size: .; CDR3: CASSPGDSSYNEQFF; DNA: TGTGCCAGCAGTCCCGGGGACAGCTCCTACAATGAGCAGTTCTTC
J: TRBJ1-5; V: TRBV11-2; D: .; size: .; CDR3: CASSLGGGNQPQHF; DNA: TGTGCCAGCAGCTTAGGGGGGGGCAATCAGCCCCAGCATTTT
J: TRBJ2-5; V: TRBV7-2; D: .; size: .; CDR3: CASSLFGLQETQYF; DNA: TGTGCCAGCAGCTTATTCGGTCTCCAAGAGACCCAGTACTTC
J: TRBJ1-2; V: TRBV5-6; D: .; size: .; CDR3: CASSVVVRAWGGYTF; DNA: TGTGCCAGCAGCGTGGTGGTCAGGGCCTGGGGTGGCTACACCTTC
J: TRBJ1-1; V: TRBV30; D: .; size: .; CDR3: CAWLSRGRGWTEAFF; DNA: TGTGCCTGGCTAAGCAGGGGCAGGGGATGGACTGAAGCTTTCTTT
J: TRBJ1-2; V: TRBV19; D: .; size: many; CDR3: CASSMGVGRRSGYTF; DNA: TGTGCCAGTAGTATGGGGGTCGGGAGGCGAAGTGGCTACACCTTC
J: TRBJ2-3; V: TRBV10-2; D: .; size: .; CDR3: CASREGLLGASSTDTQYF; DNA: TGCGCCAGCAGAGAGGGACTTCTAGGAGCGTCTAGCACAGATACGCAGTATTTT
J: TRBJ1-5; V: TRBV28; D: .; size: .; CDR3: CASSLTGQPQHF; DNA: TGTGCCAGCAGTTTGACGGGACAGCCCCAGCATTTT
J: TRBJ1-1; V: TRBV7-2; D: .; size: .; CDR3: CASSLNSLNTEAFF; DNA: TGTGCCAGCAGCTTAAACAGCTTGAACACTGAAGCTTTCTTT
J: TRBJ1-6; V: TRBV9; D: TRBD1; size: .; CDR3: CASSDRGPSPLHF; DNA: TGTGCCAGCAGCGACAGGGGGCCTTCACCCCTCCACTTT
J: TRBJ2-7; V: TRBV24-1; D: TRBD1; size: few; CDR3: CATSDGTGASYEQYF; DNA: TGTGCCACCAGTGACGGGACAGGGGCGTCCTACGAGCAGTACTTC
J: TRBJ2-1; V: TRBV9; D: .; size: .; CDR3: CASSADKPTYNEQFF; DNA: TGTGCCAGCAGCGCAGACAAGCCGACCTACAATGAGCAGTTCTTC
J: TRBJ1-6; V: TRBV3-1/TRBV3-2; D: .; size: few; CDR3: CASSQVSVGLRTPLHF; DNA: TGTGCCAGCAGCCAAGTGAGCGTGGGTTTGAGAACACCCCTCCACTTT
J: TRBJ2-3; V: TRBV27; D: .; size: .; CDR3: CASSLWLGGGSTDTQYF; DNA: TGTGCCAGCTCCCTGTGGCTAGGGGGGGGGAGCACAGATACGCAGTATTTT
J: TRBJ1-3; V: TRBV25-1; D: TRBD1; size: .; CDR3: CASGQGGSGNTIYF; DNA: TGTGCCAGCGGGCAAGGGGGCTCCGGAAACACCATATATTTT
J: TRBJ1-1; V: TRBV5-5; D: TRBD1; size: .; CDR3: CASSRTTGVNTEAFF; DNA: TGTGCCAGCAGCCGGACGACAGGGGTGAACACTGAAGCTTTCTTT
J: TRBJ1-4; V: TRBV28; D: TRBD1; size: .; CDR3: CASRGGTLFEGEKLFF; DNA: TGTGCCAGCCGAGGGGGCACCCTATTCGAGGGTGAAAAACTGTTTTTT
J: TRBJ2-3; V: TRBV4-3; D: TRBD2; size: .; CDR3: CASSQGLAGGTDTQYF; DNA: TGCGCCAGCAGCCAAGGACTAGCGGGAGGCACAGATACGCAGTATTTT
J: TRBJ2-2; V: TRBV27; D: .; size: .; CDR3: CASSPSGAAGELFF; DNA: TGTGCCAGCAGTCCCTCAGGTGCCGCCGGGGAGCTGTTTTTT